This entry features one T cell receptor (beta chain) sequence. TCRdb's copy holds only in-frame clones and misses some; the assay was immunoSEQ multiplex PCR. This table has about 330,000 clones, more than 75% appearing once. Participant age was about 18 to 95 years, and participants resided in roughly 24 US areas. This entry belongs to a study of blood T cell repertoires in COVID-19. As for the study in general: Samples of COVID-19 (acute and convalescent) were obtained from the United States, Italy and Spain.

The sequence came from a young woman who had recovered from COVID-19. The specimen sequenced was PBMCs or T cells enriched from blood (not recorded which).

The CDR3 region is CASSAPRVQGTNSPLHF. The CDR3, as DNA: TGTGCCAGCAGTGCCCCGAGAGTCCAGGGTACGAATTCACCCCTCCACTTT. The chain uses TRBV28 and TRBJ1-6, with D possibly TRBD1 on 5 matching bases. Germline CDR1 is MDHEN and CDR2 is SYDVKM. There are 17 residues in the CDR3. V lost 5 bases to trimming and J lost 7 bases, with 21 bases between them.